This passage covers 24 T cell receptor beta chains from one sample sequenced in a study of cytomegalovirus exposure and HLA in healthy donors. Here immunoSEQ multiplex PCR was the method, and the copy in TCRdb shows in-frame clones only, minus some. Of about 150,000 clones listed, around 84% are singletons. What was sequenced was PBMCs. The origin of the receptors is a human donor in good health.

The chain carries TRBV18 and TRBJ1-3; D gene unclear. V was clipped by 4 bases and J by 0 bases, with 13 bases between them. The CDR3 is made up of 16 amino acids. Germline lookup yields CDR1 KGHSH and CDR2 LQKENI. The CDR3 spells CASSQFTEISGNTIYF. The CDR3 nucleotides read TGTGCCAGCTCACAATTTACAGAGATCTCTGGAAACACCATATATTTT. Variable domain in full (rest from reference TRBV18 and TRBJ1-3): NAGVMQNPRHLVRRRGQEARLRCSPMKGHSHVYWYRQLPEEGLKFMVYLQKENIIDESGMPKERFSAEFPKEGPSILRIQQVVRGDSAAYFCASSQFTEISGNTIYFGEGSWLTVV.

This chain uses TRBV7-8 with TRBJ2-7; D remains unclear. The CDR3 loop spans 16 amino acids. With 6 bases removed from V and 4 bases from J, the gap between germline ends came to 22 bases. Per the germline V gene, CDR1 is SGHVS and CDR2 is FQNEAQ. In nucleotides, the CDR3 is TGTGCCAGCAGTCGTTTTCTTATGTCTCTTGCGTACGAGCAGTACTTC. As protein: CASSRFLMSLAYEQYF.

The chain links TRBV11-2 to TRBJ2-1; the match to TRBD1 covers 7 bases. Trimming removed 4 bases from V and 8 bases from J; junction bases left unmatched: 8. CDR3 length: 14 residues. CDR1 SGHAT and CDR2 FQNNGV come from the germline V gene. In DNA, the CDR3 is TGTGCCAGCAGCTCCCGACAGGGCACGGATGAGCAGTTCTTC. It encodes CASSSRQGTDEQFF. Drawing the rest from reference TRBV11-2 and TRBJ2-1, the complete variable domain is EAGVAQSPRYKIIEKRQSVAFWCNPISGHATLYWYQQILGQGPKLLIQFQNNGVVDDSQLPKDRFSAERLKGVDSTLKIQPAKLEDSAVYLCASSSRQGTDEQFFGPGTRLTVL.

The rearrangement links TRBV5-1 to TRBJ1-2; TRBD1 agrees at 9 bases. The trim removed 4 bases at V and 2 bases at J, leaving 6 bases unmatched. The germline CDR1 and CDR2 sequences are SGHRS and YFSETQ. The CDR3 has 15 amino acids. CDR3 in DNA: TGCGCCAGCAGCCCCGGACAGGGGAGGAACTATGGCTACACCTTC. It codes for CASSPGQGRNYGYTF.

This sequence joins TRBV27 and TRBJ2-4; 11 positions match TRBD2. This CDR3 spans 17 amino acids. Germline loops: CDR1 MNHEY, CDR2 SMNVEV (reference sequence). V shed 3 bases and J 0 bases; nucleotides not matched to a gene: 4. The CDR3 region is CASSFLTSGVAKNIQYF. DNA of the CDR3: TGTGCCAGCAGTTTTTTGACTAGCGGGGTAGCCAAAAACATTCAGTACTTC.

The chain employs TRBV7-9 and TRBJ1-1; the match to TRBD1 covers 8 bases. V trimming: 4 bases; J trimming: 2 bases; junction bases outside the gene matches: 6. Germline V gene lookup returns CDR1 SEHNR and CDR2 FQNEAQ (reference sequence). This CDR3 is 15 amino acids long. CDR3 bases: TGTGCCAGCAGCTCCCCAGACAGGGGAAACACTGAAGCTTTCTTT. Translating gives CASSSPDRGNTEAFF.

This clone was detected only once. The chain carries TRBV4-1 and TRBJ1-1; the D is unclear. The V end lost 0 bases, the J end lost 1 base, and 3 bases lay between the germline ends. This CDR3 is 13 amino acids long. The germline V gene encodes CDR1 MGHRA and CDR2 YSYEKL. The CDR3 loop is CASSQDRNTEAFF. DNA of the CDR3: TGCGCCAGCAGCCAAGACAGGAACACTGAAGCTTTCTTT.

This CDR3 reads CASSVGGAGGDEQFF. As DNA, the CDR3 is TGTGCCAGCAGCGTAGGTGGGGCCGGGGGTGATGAGCAGTTCTTC. V and J are TRBV9 and TRBJ2-1; weak D call: TRBD2 (6 bases). The CDR3 length is 15 residues. The germline V gene has CDR1 SGDLS and CDR2 YYNGEE. V was clipped by 0 bases and J by 8 bases, with 15 bases between them.

This clone was detected only once. This sequence joins TRBV6-5 and TRBJ1-1; 8 nucleotides agree with TRBD1. This CDR3 is built from 15 residues. J was trimmed by 3 bases and V by 1 base; bases with no gene match: 4. CDR1 is MNHEY, CDR2 SVGAGI, per germline. The CDR3 loop is CASSYFRGRDTEAFF. DNA for the CDR3: TGTGCCAGCAGTTACTTCAGGGGGCGCGACACTGAAGCTTTCTTT.

The chain links TRBV5-5 to TRBJ2-7; D ambiguous. V lost 0 bases and J 0 bases, leaving 10 bases between the germline ends. Germline values: CDR1 SGHKS, CDR2 YYEKEE (reference sequence). The CDR3 covers 15 residues. As DNA, the CDR3 is TGTGCCAGCAGCTTGGGCCTAGTCGGCTCCTACGAGCAGTACTTC. This translates into CASSLGLVGSYEQYF.

The chain links TRBV4-1 to TRBJ1-1, with D maybe TRBD1 (6 bases). The CDR3 is 17 amino acids. The V and J ends lost 4 bases and 3 bases respectively, with 21 bases between them. Germline CDR1 and CDR2: MGHRA and YSYEKL. The CDR3 loop reads CASSPLGRRQEDTEAFF. CDR3 DNA: TGCGCCAGCAGCCCACTCGGGAGGAGACAGGAGGACACTGAAGCTTTCTTT.

The V gene is TRBV6-6, the J gene TRBJ2-5, with a possible D match to TRBD1 (5 bases). CDR1 is MNHNY, CDR2 SVGAGI, per germline (reference sequence). V lost 7 bases to trimming and J lost 1 base, with 7 bases between them. The CDR3 sequence is 12 residues long. The CDR3: CASKGPQETQYF. The CDR3, as DNA: TGTGCCAGCAAGGGGCCCCAAGAGACCCAGTACTTC.

J is TRBJ2-1 and V is TRBV5-1, with D maybe TRBD1 (6 bases). V lost 2 bases and J 5 bases, leaving 11 bases between the germline ends. Looked up from germline, CDR1 is SGHRS and CDR2 is YFSETQ. The CDR3 has 14 residues. The CDR3 sequence is CASSFEGQNNEQFF. The CDR3 DNA follows: TGCGCCAGCAGCTTTGAAGGACAGAACAATGAGCAGTTCTTC. Full variable domain (missing parts from reference TRBV5-1 and TRBJ2-1): KAGVTQTPRYLIKTRGQQVTLSCSPISGHRSVSWYQQTPGQGLQFLFEYFSETQRNKGNFPGRFSGRQFSNSRSEMNVSTLELGDSALYLCASSFEGQNNEQFFGPGTRLTVL.

The V call is TRBV10-3, the J call TRBJ2-4; a possible D gene is TRBD1 (5 bases). Trimming took off 2 bases at V and 6 bases at J, with 5 bases between the two ends. The CDR3 runs to 12 residues. Germline-derived CDR1 and CDR2 are ENHRY and SYGVKD. CDR3 sequence reads: CAISEQGNIQYF. CDR3 bases: TGTGCCATCAGTGAGCAGGGAAACATTCAGTACTTC.

The chain employs TRBV29-1 and TRBJ2-1; D is undetermined. CDR3 length equals 12 residues. The germline V and J ends were trimmed by 6 bases and 7 bases, with 13 bases remaining between them. The germline CDR1 and CDR2 sequences are SQVTM and ANQGSEA. The CDR3 protein is CSVSTIGNEQFF. CDR3 bases: TGCAGCGTCTCCACCATCGGTAATGAGCAGTTCTTC.

The chain uses TRBV7-8 and TRBJ2-7; 9 bases agree with TRBD1. CDR1 SGHVS and CDR2 FQNEAQ come from the germline V gene. This CDR3 spans 15 amino acids. The V and J ends lost 2 bases and 6 bases, in that order; junction bases with no gene match: 8. The CDR3 DNA reads TGTGCCAGCAGCTTATTTTCCGGGACAGGGTTCGAGCAGTACTTC. This sequence encodes CASSLFSGTGFEQYF.

CDR3 DNA sequence: TGTGCCAGCAGGGGAGACGACAGGGAAATTGCTGGCTACACCTTC. This codes for CASRGDDREIAGYTF. The chain joins TRBV6-1 to TRBJ1-2; the match to TRBD1 covers 7 bases. From germline, CDR1 is MNHNS and CDR2 SASEGT. The V and J ends lost 6 bases and 7 bases, in that order; junction bases with no gene match: 14. The CDR3 is 15 amino acids.

The chain uses TRBV4-2 and TRBJ2-7, with 8 bases that match TRBD2. The CDR3 extends over 17 amino acids. J was trimmed by 2 bases and V by 1 base; bases with no gene match: 10. The germline V gene has CDR1 LGHNA and CDR2 YNFKEQ. CDR3 protein: CASSQVAGTSGTYEQYF. The CDR3 bases are TGTGCCAGCAGCCAAGTTGCGGGCACTAGCGGTACCTACGAGCAGTACTTC.

The chain recombines TRBV6-5 with TRBJ1-4, with 8 nucleotides matching TRBD1. Germline V gives CDR1 MNHEY, CDR2 SVGAGI. This CDR3 region has 14 residues. Trimming cost V 8 bases and J 2 bases; bases outside gene matches: 4. The CDR3 is CASGRQGTNEKLFF. Written as DNA, the CDR3 is TGTGCCAGCGGCCGACAGGGGACTAATGAAAAACTGTTTTTT.

CDR3 nucleotide sequence: TGTGCCAGCGGAAGGGACAGGGGGCTAAGCAATGAGCAGTTCTTC. It yields the protein CASGRDRGLSNEQFF. The rearrangement links TRBV7-8 to TRBJ2-1, with 12 bases fitting TRBD1. Germline values: CDR1 SGHVS, CDR2 FQNEAQ. Trimming cost V 8 bases and J 6 bases; bases outside gene matches: 8. The CDR3 is 15 residues long.

The CDR3 DNA reads as TGTGCCAGCAGCAACACGAACACTGAAGCTTTCTTT. The encoded protein is CASSNTNTEAFF. The chain employs TRBV7-9 and TRBJ1-1; D ambiguous. The germline gives CDR1 SEHNR, CDR2 FQNEAQ (reference sequence). CDR3 length: 12 residues. V lost 5 bases and J 1 base, leaving 5 bases between the germline ends.

This clone was found a few times. The chain employs TRBV4-1 and TRBJ1-4, with a possible D match to TRBD1 (5 bases). The germline V and J ends were trimmed by 6 bases and 5 bases, with 25 bases remaining between them. The CDR3 consists of 18 residues. Germline assignment: CDR1 MGHRA and CDR2 YSYEKL. CDR3 sequence: CASSLRPPDSYSNEKLFF. The CDR3 DNA reads TGCGCCAGCAGTTTACGACCACCAGACAGCTACTCCAATGAAAAACTGTTTTTT.

This chain uses TRBV9 with TRBJ1-1; perhaps TRBD1 as D (6 bases). Per the germline V gene, CDR1 is SGDLS and CDR2 is YYNGEE. This CDR3 spans 14 amino acids. Trimming took off 3 bases at V and 6 bases at J, with 15 bases between the two ends. This chain's CDR3 is CASSATGFAAEAFF. For the CDR3, the DNA is TGTGCCAGCAGCGCCACAGGGTTTGCCGCTGAAGCTTTCTTT. Full variable domain (missing parts from reference TRBV9 and TRBJ1-1): DSGVTQTPKHLITATGQRVTLRCSPRSGDLSVYWYQQSLDQGLQFLIQYYNGEERAKGNILERFSAQQFPDLHSELNLSSLELGDSALYFCASSATGFAAEAFFGQGTRLTVV.

V and J are TRBV5-6 and TRBJ2-5, with 7 bases matching TRBD2. Germline CDR1 SGHDT, CDR2 YYEEEE. The CDR3 loop spans 14 amino acids. V lost 0 bases, J lost 4 bases, and 3 bases stayed unmatched. The chain's CDR3 is CASSLGTSRETQYF. DNA for the CDR3: TGTGCCAGCAGCTTGGGGACTAGTCGAGAGACCCAGTACTTC.